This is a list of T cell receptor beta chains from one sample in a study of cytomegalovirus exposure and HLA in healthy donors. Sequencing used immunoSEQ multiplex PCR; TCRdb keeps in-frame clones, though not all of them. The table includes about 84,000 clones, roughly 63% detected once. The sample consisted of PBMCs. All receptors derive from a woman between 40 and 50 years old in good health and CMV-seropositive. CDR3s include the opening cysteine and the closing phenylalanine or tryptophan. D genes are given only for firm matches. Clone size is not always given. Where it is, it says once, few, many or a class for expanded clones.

CDR3 protein: CASSGTGEETQYF; CDR3 DNA: TGTGCCAGCAGCGGGACAGGGGAAGAGACCCAGTACTTC; J gene: TRBJ2-5; clone size: -; V gene: TRBV9; D gene: TRBD1
CDR3 protein: CASSYGTGLGGNQPQHF; CDR3 DNA: TGTGCCAGTAGCTACGGGACAGGGTTGGGCGGCAATCAGCCCCAGCATTTT; J gene: TRBJ1-5; clone size: few; V gene: TRBV19; D gene: TRBD1
CDR3 protein: CDTVATSNQPQHF; CDR3 DNA: TGCGACACCGTGGCAACTAGCAATCAGCCCCAGCATTTT; J gene: TRBJ1-5; clone size: few; V gene: TRBV10-1; D gene: -
CDR3 protein: CASSRPGPETQYF; CDR3 DNA: TGTGCCAGCAGCCGGCCAGGTCCAGAGACCCAGTACTTC; J gene: TRBJ2-5; clone size: -; V gene: TRBV25-1; D gene: -
CDR3 protein: CAISEELQQYF; CDR3 DNA: TGTGCCATCAGTGAAGAGCTCCAGCAGTACTTC; J gene: TRBJ2-7; clone size: -; V gene: TRBV10-3; D gene: -
CDR3 protein: CAISKTSADNEQFF; CDR3 DNA: TGTGCCATCAGCAAGACTAGCGCCGACAATGAGCAGTTCTTC; J gene: TRBJ2-1; clone size: -; V gene: TRBV10-3; D gene: TRBD2
CDR3 protein: CASSSSGVYNEQFF; CDR3 DNA: TGTGCCAGCAGTTCTAGCGGGGTCTACAATGAGCAGTTCTTC; J gene: TRBJ2-1; clone size: few; V gene: TRBV6-5; D gene: TRBD2
CDR3 protein: CASSDGTSGYNEQFF; CDR3 DNA: TGTGCCAGCAGTGACGGGACTAGCGGTTACAATGAGCAGTTCTTC; J gene: TRBJ2-1; clone size: -; V gene: TRBV25-1; D gene: TRBD2
CDR3 protein: CASSSGQLYGYTF; CDR3 DNA: TGTGCCAGCAGTTCCGGACAGTTATATGGCTACACCTTC; J gene: TRBJ1-2; clone size: -; V gene: TRBV6-6; D gene: -
CDR3 protein: CASSLPGLAEPYEQYF; CDR3 DNA: TGTGCCAGCAGCCTCCCGGGACTAGCGGAGCCCTACGAGCAGTACTTC; J gene: TRBJ2-7; clone size: few; V gene: TRBV5-4; D gene: TRBD2
CDR3 protein: CASSPGASGSIYEQYF; CDR3 DNA: TGTGCCAGCAGCCCCGGTGCTAGCGGGAGCATCTACGAGCAGTACTTC; J gene: TRBJ2-7; clone size: few; V gene: TRBV2; D gene: TRBD2
CDR3 protein: CASSLVFNGLMNTEAFF; CDR3 DNA: TGTGCCAGCAGCTTAGTTTTTAATGGCTTAATGAACACTGAAGCTTTCTTT; J gene: TRBJ1-1; clone size: -; V gene: TRBV7-2; D gene: -
CDR3 protein: CTSSQESMRDRARWGYTF; CDR3 DNA: TGCACCAGCAGCCAAGAATCGATGAGGGACAGGGCGCGATGGGGCTACACCTTC; J gene: TRBJ1-2; clone size: -; V gene: TRBV1; D gene: -
CDR3 protein: CASSIRVFTEAFF; CDR3 DNA: TGTGCCAGTAGTATCCGGGTGTTCACTGAAGCTTTCTTT; J gene: TRBJ1-1; clone size: few; V gene: TRBV19; D gene: -
CDR3 protein: CASSEAANRENYGYTF; CDR3 DNA: TGTGCCAGCAGTGAAGCGGCAAACAGGGAAAACTATGGCTACACCTTC; J gene: TRBJ1-2; clone size: once; V gene: TRBV2; D gene: -
CDR3 protein: CASSSSSGEDYEQYF; CDR3 DNA: TGTGCCAGCAGTTCGTCTAGCGGGGAGGACTACGAGCAGTACTTC; J gene: TRBJ2-7; clone size: -; V gene: TRBV28; D gene: TRBD2
CDR3 protein: CASSPRGRGYGYTF; CDR3 DNA: TGTGCCAGCAGTCCCCGGGGCAGGGGCTATGGCTACACCTTC; J gene: TRBJ1-2; clone size: -; V gene: TRBV6-6; D gene: -
CDR3 protein: CASSPSMGEQYF; CDR3 DNA: TGTGCCAGCAGCCCTAGTATGGGCGAGCAGTACTTC; J gene: TRBJ2-7; clone size: few; V gene: TRBV11-2; D gene: -
CDR3 protein: CSVTRTGYTF; CDR3 DNA: TGCAGTGTTACGCGGACAGGCTACACCTTC; J gene: TRBJ1-2; clone size: -; V gene: TRBV20-1; D gene: -
CDR3 protein: CASSLQGYSRGSYEQYF; CDR3 DNA: TGTGCCAGCAGCTTGCAAGGCTACAGCCGGGGCTCCTACGAGCAGTACTTC; J gene: TRBJ2-7; clone size: -; V gene: TRBV27; D gene: -
CDR3 protein: CASSPMQGAKVNTEAFF; CDR3 DNA: TGTGCCAGCAGCCCGATGCAGGGGGCCAAAGTGAACACTGAAGCTTTCTTT; J gene: TRBJ1-1; clone size: -; V gene: TRBV13; D gene: TRBD1
CDR3 protein: CASSVDGTSPGELFF; CDR3 DNA: TGTGCCAGCAGCGTAGATGGGACTAGCCCCGGGGAGCTGTTTTTT; J gene: TRBJ2-2; clone size: -; V gene: TRBV9; D gene: TRBD2
CDR3 protein: CASSVDRKGSYEQYF; CDR3 DNA: TGTGCCAGCAGCGTAGACCGCAAGGGGTCCTACGAGCAGTACTTC; J gene: TRBJ2-7; clone size: -; V gene: TRBV9; D gene: -
CDR3 protein: CASSLYKETQYF; CDR3 DNA: TGTGCCAGCAGTTTATATAAAGAGACCCAGTACTTC; J gene: TRBJ2-5; clone size: few; V gene: TRBV27; D gene: -
CDR3 protein: CASSRTGGSYEQYF; CDR3 DNA: TGTGCCAGTAGTAGGACAGGGGGCAGCTACGAGCAGTACTTC; J gene: TRBJ2-7; clone size: -; V gene: TRBV19; D gene: TRBD1
CDR3 protein: CASSPLGLQGKAFF; CDR3 DNA: TGCGCCAGCAGCCCCCTGGGCCTACAGGGGAAAGCTTTCTTT; J gene: TRBJ1-1; clone size: -; V gene: TRBV4-1; D gene: TRBD1
CDR3 protein: CASSQDMSPGYTF; CDR3 DNA: TGTGCCAGCAGCCAAGATATGAGTCCTGGCTACACCTTC; J gene: TRBJ1-2; clone size: -; V gene: TRBV14; D gene: -
CDR3 protein: CASSLVAVTYNEQFF; CDR3 DNA: TGTGCCAGCAGCTTAGTAGCGGTGACCTACAATGAGCAGTTCTTC; J gene: TRBJ2-1; clone size: -; V gene: TRBV7-2; D gene: -
CDR3 protein: CASSTAGTGATGNTIYF; CDR3 DNA: TGTGCCAGCAGTACCGCCGGGACAGGGGCGACTGGAAACACCATATATTTT; J gene: TRBJ1-3; clone size: -; V gene: TRBV28; D gene: TRBD1
CDR3 protein: CASSSTDTQYF; CDR3 DNA: TGTGCCAGCTCTAGCACAGATACGCAGTATTTT; J gene: TRBJ2-3; clone size: -; V gene: TRBV7-2; D gene: -
CDR3 protein: CASSSTTPYEQYF; CDR3 DNA: TGTGCCAGCAGCTCGACTACCCCCTACGAGCAGTACTTC; J gene: TRBJ2-7; clone size: few; V gene: TRBV7-2; D gene: -